These 28 T cell receptor beta chains were all obtained from the same sample, sequenced in a study of T-cell memory formation after mild COVID-19. From the 5' RACE reads, TCRdb called clonotypes with MiXCR, one entry per CDR3 protein. The sample yields over 300,000 distinct CDR3 sequences, roughly 20% seen once. The sequencing input was PBMCs or a T cell subset sorted from them (not recorded which). Receptors were obtained from a man aged 18 to 30 who had mild COVID-19 (a few samples of this study predate the infection). Cell type and time point are not known.

This clonotype came up a few times. V gene TRBV5-1 combines with J gene TRBJ2-2; no clear D gene. The germline gives CDR1 SGHRS, CDR2 YFSETQ. This CDR3 is built from 14 residues. Trimming took off 5 bases at V and 0 bases at J, with 8 bases between the two ends. The CDR3 region is CASRSLANTGELFF. As DNA, the CDR3 is TGCGCCAGCAGGTCCCTCGCGAACACCGGGGAGCTGTTTTTT.

The chain carries TRBV2 and TRBJ1-2; D is uncertain. V dropped 8 bases and J dropped 4 bases, with 11 bases sitting between them. The CDR3 is made up of 12 amino acids. Per germline, CDR1 SNHLY and CDR2 FYNNEI. The CDR3 bases are TGTGCCAGCTCCCGGACGGTCTATGGCTACACCTTC. It yields the protein CASSRTVYGYTF.

This clonotype has only a few counts. The chain couples TRBV6-2 or TRBV6-3 to TRBJ2-2; tentative D call: TRBD2 (5 bases). Germline assignment: CDR1 MNHEY and CDR2 SVGEGT. The V end lost 6 bases, the J end lost 5 bases, and 10 bases lay between the germline ends. The CDR3 spans 13 residues. The CDR3 sequence: CASRPRTTGELFF. The CDR3, as DNA: TGTGCCAGCAGACCGAGGACTACCGGGGAGCTGTTTTTT.

The CDR3 loop is CAISDRTGTETQYF. The CDR3 DNA reads TGTGCCATCAGTGACCGGACAGGGACGGAGACCCAGTACTTC. The chain combines TRBV10-3 with TRBJ2-5, with 8 bases fitting TRBD1. CDR3 length: 14 amino acids. Looked up from germline, CDR1 is ENHRY and CDR2 is SYGVKD. The ends lost 3 bases at V and 5 bases at J; junction bases unmatched: 5.

The CDR3 DNA follows: TGTGCCAGCAGTTACTCGATGGGTCCAGCCAAAAACATTCAGTACTTC. This translates into CASSYSMGPAKNIQYF. The chain carries TRBV6-5 and TRBJ2-4; D remains ambiguous. The V gene's germline CDR1 is MNHEY and CDR2 SVGAGI. V lost 0 bases, J lost 0 bases, and 9 bases lay in between. The CDR3 totals 16 residues.

This clonotype was seen more than once but under ten times. The chain combines TRBV4-2 with TRBJ1-5; perhaps TRBD1 as D (6 bases). Germline CDR1 reads LGHNA; CDR2 reads YNFKEQ. V lost 0 bases, J lost 0 bases, and 15 bases lay in between. This CDR3 comprises 18 residues. CDR3 nucleotide sequence: TGTGCCAGCAGCCAAGATTTGGGGGGGGCCTATAGCAATCAGCCCCAGCATTTT. Encoded protein: CASSQDLGGAYSNQPQHF.

The chain links TRBV12-3 or TRBV12-4 to TRBJ1-2; D is possibly TRBD1 (6 bases). V lost 5 bases to trimming and J lost 7 bases, with 11 bases between them. The CDR3 consists of 12 residues. CDR3 sequence (DNA): TGTGCCAGCAGTCCAGGGGTGTTTGGCTACACCTTC. The encoded protein is CASSPGVFGYTF.

The gene calls are TRBV7-6 and TRBJ2-2; D is unclear. The CDR3 loop spans 16 amino acids. The V gene lost 2 bases and the J gene lost 2 bases, with 12 bases spanning the gap. Per germline, CDR1 SGHVS and CDR2 FNYEAQ. The DNA for the CDR3 is TGTGCCAGCAGCTTACCGGTCACCCCCAACACCGGGGAGCTGTTTTTT. Translated, it gives CASSLPVTPNTGELFF.

This clonotype has just a few counts. The chain joins TRBV4-2 to TRBJ1-6, with D maybe TRBD1 (6 bases). This CDR3 region has 15 residues. Trimming removed 0 bases at V and 9 bases at J, with 12 bases between. Germline V gene sequence: CDR1 LGHNA, CDR2 YNFKEQ. The CDR3 region has the DNA TGTGCCAGCAGCCAAGATACAGGGCGGGTTTCACCCCTCCACTTT. Amino acid sequence: CASSQDTGRVSPLHF.

This clonotype has only one observation. The chain recombines TRBV6-6 with TRBJ2-4, with D perhaps given as TRBD1 or TRBD2 (6 bases each). CDR3 size: 15 residues. Trimming removed 7 bases from V and 7 bases from J, with 20 bases in between. The germline V gene has CDR1 MNHNY and CDR2 SVGAGI (reference sequence). The chain's CDR3 is CASTPGGGWRNIQYF. The CDR3 DNA is TGTGCCAGCACTCCCGGAGGGGGATGGAGGAACATTCAGTACTTC.

The J gene is TRBJ2-7, the V gene TRBV24-1; D is possibly TRBD2 (5 bases). CDR1 is KGHDR and CDR2 is SFDVKD in the germline V gene. The CDR3 extends over 13 amino acids. V was cut by 8 bases and J by 0 bases, with 10 bases left in between. CDR3 residues: CATKAGSSYEQYV. The CDR3 DNA follows: TGTGCCACCAAGGCGGGCAGCTCCTACGAGCAGTACGTC.

This clonotype was seen a few times. V usage is TRBV7-2 and J usage is TRBJ1-5; no clear D. The CDR3 spans 12 residues. The V end lost 6 bases, the J end lost 6 bases, and 9 bases lay between the germline ends. The germline CDR1 and CDR2 sequences are SGHTA and FQGNSA. CDR3 nucleotides: TGTGCCAGCAGTCAAAGCGCTCAGCCCCAGCATTTT. This encodes CASSQSAQPQHF. The full variable domain, with the rest looked up from reference TRBV7-2 and TRBJ1-5, is GAGVSQSPSNKVTEKGKDVELRCDPISGHTALYWYRQSLGQGLEFLIYFQGNSAPDKSGLPSDRFSAERTGGSVSTLTIQRTQQEDSAVYLCASSQSAQPQHFGDGTRLSIL.

This clonotype was detected a few times. This chain links TRBV19 with TRBJ1-5; D gene unclear. The V end lost 4 bases, the J end lost 3 bases, and 10 bases lay between the germline ends. The CDR3 has 14 amino acids. Germline V CDR1 and CDR2: LNHDA, SQIVND (reference sequence). The CDR3 sequence: CASSTSILNQPQHF. CDR3 in DNA: TGTGCCAGTAGTACATCAATTCTCAATCAGCCCCAGCATTTT.

This clonotype appeared many times. The J gene is TRBJ2-7, the V gene TRBV5-1; 7 nucleotides match TRBD1. The CDR3 has 13 amino acids. Unmatched junction bases numbered 9, after V lost 5 bases and J lost 7 bases. CDR1 and CDR2 from the germline V gene are SGHRS and YFSETQ. The CDR3 DNA is TGCGCCAGCAGTCGTACAGGGGATCGGGAGCAGTACGTC. This translates into CASSRTGDREQYV.

This clonotype was observed a handful of times. The chain recombines TRBV5-5 with TRBJ1-5; no firm D call. Germline values: CDR1 SGHKS, CDR2 YYEKEE (reference sequence). V gave up 4 bases and J gave up 0 bases, with 14 bases separating them. This CDR3 region has 16 residues. In DNA, the CDR3 is TGTGCCAGCAGCCCGGCGTCGAGGAATAGCAATCAGCCCCAGCATTTT. Amino acid sequence: CASSPASRNSNQPQHF.

This clonotype appeared a few times. V usage is TRBV7-2 and J usage is TRBJ2-7; 13 bases are shared with TRBD2. This CDR3 has 13 residues. The ends lost 4 bases at V and 8 bases at J; junction bases unmatched: 2. CDR1 and CDR2 (germline): SGHTA, FQGNSA. CDR3 loop: CASSSLAGGQQYV. Written as DNA, the CDR3 is TGTGCCAGCAGCTCACTAGCGGGGGGGCAGCAGTACGTC.

This clonotype turned up a few times. This rearrangement joins TRBV4-3 to TRBJ2-3; weak D call: TRBD2 (6 bases). The CDR3 consists of 15 residues. V was clipped by 3 bases and J by 0 bases, with 10 bases between them. The V gene's germline CDR1 is LGHNA and CDR2 YSLEER. For the CDR3, the DNA is TGCGCCAGCAGCCACAATGGGGGGAGCACAGATACGCAGTATTTT. Protein: CASSHNGGSTDTQYF.

The chain combines TRBV7-2 with TRBJ1-4; a weak D match, TRBD1 (6 bases). Germline V gene sequence: CDR1 SGHTA, CDR2 FQGNSA. This CDR3 region has 13 residues. Trimming removed 1 base from V and 12 bases from J, with 12 bases in between. In DNA, the CDR3 is TGTGCCAGCAGCTTAGGAGGGGGGAGGGAACTGTTTTTT. Translating it yields CASSLGGGRELFF.

This clonotype was seen only a few times. The genes are TRBV29-1 and TRBJ2-7; tentative D call: TRBD1 (8 bases). The CDR3 runs to 14 residues. Trimming pared 3 bases from V and 7 bases from J, leaving 19 bases between. Germline V gives CDR1 SQVTM, CDR2 ANQGSEA. CDR3 residues: CSVEEDRVGGEQYF. In DNA, the CDR3 is TGCAGCGTTGAGGAGGACAGGGTGGGAGGGGAGCAGTACTTC.

This rearrangement joins TRBV13 to TRBJ2-2; D is unclear. This CDR3 comprises 13 residues. The V end was cut by 7 bases, the J end by 1 base, with 7 bases between. Germline V gene sequence: CDR1 PRHDT, CDR2 FYEKMQ (reference sequence). The CDR3 spells CASTHVNTGELFF. The CDR3 DNA reads as TGTGCCAGCACGCACGTGAACACCGGGGAGCTGTTTTTT.

V usage is TRBV27 and J usage is TRBJ1-1; 7 positions agree with TRBD1. After removal of 6 bases from V and 4 bases from J, the junction contained 11 bases not matched to a gene. Germline CDR1 reads MNHEY; CDR2 reads SMNVEV (reference sequence). The CDR3 runs to 15 residues. The CDR3 nucleotides are TGTGCCAGCAGCTTAATAGTAGGGGGCGGCACTGAAGCTTTCTTT. Translating it yields CASSLIVGGGTEAFF.

The table lists this clonotype with many counts. CDR3 region: CASSWTFGTDTQYF. For the CDR3, the DNA is TGCGCCAGCAGCTGGACCTTCGGGACAGATACGCAGTATTTT. The chain uses TRBV5-1 and TRBJ2-3, with D unresolved. Per the germline V gene, CDR1 is SGHRS and CDR2 is YFSETQ. The V and J ends lost 3 bases and 3 bases respectively, with 11 bases between them. The CDR3 length is 14 residues. Based on the CDR3 plus reference TRBV5-1 and TRBJ2-3, the full variable domain is KAGVTQTPRYLIKTRGQQVTLSCSPISGHRSVSWYQQTPGQGLQFLFEYFSETQRNKGNFPGRFSGRQFSNSRSEMNVSTLELGDSALYLCASSWTFGTDTQYFGPGTRLTVL.

This clonotype was observed a few times. This sequence joins TRBV24-1 and TRBJ2-1; 7 bases are shared with TRBD1. Germline trimming cut 1 base from V and 5 bases from J; bases unmatched to any gene: 4. Germline CDR1 reads KGHDR; CDR2 reads SFDVKD. The CDR3 spans 15 residues. The CDR3: CATSDLRDRDNEQFF. For the CDR3, the DNA is TGTGCCACCAGTGATTTAAGAGACAGGGACAATGAGCAGTTCTTC.

This clonotype was picked up a small number of times. The chain has TRBV20-1 and TRBJ2-7; maybe TRBD1 (5 bases). From germline, CDR1 is DFQATT and CDR2 SNEGSKA (reference sequence). V lost 0 bases and J lost 6, with 15 bases in between. The CDR3 sequence is 14 residues long. DNA for the CDR3: TGCAGTGCTAGAGATCCCAGGGCGCAAAGCGAGCAGTACTTC. Translating gives CSARDPRAQSEQYF.

This clonotype was seen more than once but under ten times. The J gene is TRBJ2-3, the V gene TRBV29-1; D is perhaps TRBD1 (5 bases). The CDR3 is 14 amino acids. Trimming took 4 bases from V and 4 from J, leaving 15 bases between them. Looked up from germline, CDR1 is SQVTM and CDR2 is ANQGSEA. The CDR3 DNA reads as TGCAGCGTTGGGGAAGGACCCAGGGCAGATACGCAGTATTTT. Protein product: CSVGEGPRADTQYF.

The genes are TRBV7-2 and TRBJ2-5; D is perhaps TRBD1 (5 bases). The ends were cut back, 5 bases at V and 3 bases at J, with 16 bases in the middle. Germline CDR1 SGHTA, CDR2 FQGNSA. The CDR3 extends over 15 amino acids. The CDR3 reads CASSPSVTDKETQYF. The CDR3 DNA reads as TGTGCCAGCAGCCCCTCTGTGACAGATAAAGAGACCCAGTACTTC.

There are a few counts of this clonotype. The V and J genes are TRBV9 and TRBJ2-1, with D unclear. Germline CDR1 and CDR2: SGDLS and YYNGEE. CDR3 length: 15 amino acids. With 1 base removed from V and 10 bases from J, the gap between germline ends came to 18 bases. CDR3 nucleotides: TGTGCCAGCAGCGTAAACCCATCCATCGCCGGCGAGCAGTTCTTC. Translating it yields CASSVNPSIAGEQFF.

The V gene is TRBV11-2, the J gene TRBJ1-1, with D maybe TRBD1 (5 bases). Per germline, CDR1 SGHAT and CDR2 FQNNGV. Trimming removed 0 bases at V and 10 bases at J, with 18 bases between. The CDR3 is 15 amino acids. CDR3 coding DNA: TGTGCCAGCAGCTTAGACTACGGGGGGTCGTTGGGAGCTTTCTTT. Its protein product is CASSLDYGGSLGAFF.